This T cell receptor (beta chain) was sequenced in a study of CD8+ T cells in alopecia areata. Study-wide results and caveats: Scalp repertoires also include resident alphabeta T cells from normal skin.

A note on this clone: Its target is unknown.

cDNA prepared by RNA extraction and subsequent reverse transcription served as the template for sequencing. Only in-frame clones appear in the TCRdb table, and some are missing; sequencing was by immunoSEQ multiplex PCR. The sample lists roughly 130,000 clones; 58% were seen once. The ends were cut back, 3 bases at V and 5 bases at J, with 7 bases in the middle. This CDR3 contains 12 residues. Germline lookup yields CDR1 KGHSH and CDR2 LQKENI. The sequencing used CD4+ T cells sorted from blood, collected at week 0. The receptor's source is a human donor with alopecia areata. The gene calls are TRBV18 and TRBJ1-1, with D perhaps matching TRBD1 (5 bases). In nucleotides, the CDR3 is TGTGCCAGCTCACCGACAGAGACTGAAGCTTTCTTT. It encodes CASSPTETEAFF.